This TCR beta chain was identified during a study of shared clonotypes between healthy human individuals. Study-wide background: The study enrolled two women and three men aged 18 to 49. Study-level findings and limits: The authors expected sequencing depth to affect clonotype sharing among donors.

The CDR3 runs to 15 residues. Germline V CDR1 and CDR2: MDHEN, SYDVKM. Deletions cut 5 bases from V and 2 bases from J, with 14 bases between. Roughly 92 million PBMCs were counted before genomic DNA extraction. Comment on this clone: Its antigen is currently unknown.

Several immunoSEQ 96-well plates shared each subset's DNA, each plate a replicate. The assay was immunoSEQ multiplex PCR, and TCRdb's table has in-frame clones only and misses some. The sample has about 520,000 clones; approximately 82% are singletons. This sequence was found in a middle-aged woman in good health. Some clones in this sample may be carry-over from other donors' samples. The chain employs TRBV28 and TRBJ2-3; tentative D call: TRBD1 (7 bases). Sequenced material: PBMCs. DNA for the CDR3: TGTGCCAGCAGTCCCAGGGGGGAGATCACAGATACGCAGTATTTT. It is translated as CASSPRGEITDTQYF.